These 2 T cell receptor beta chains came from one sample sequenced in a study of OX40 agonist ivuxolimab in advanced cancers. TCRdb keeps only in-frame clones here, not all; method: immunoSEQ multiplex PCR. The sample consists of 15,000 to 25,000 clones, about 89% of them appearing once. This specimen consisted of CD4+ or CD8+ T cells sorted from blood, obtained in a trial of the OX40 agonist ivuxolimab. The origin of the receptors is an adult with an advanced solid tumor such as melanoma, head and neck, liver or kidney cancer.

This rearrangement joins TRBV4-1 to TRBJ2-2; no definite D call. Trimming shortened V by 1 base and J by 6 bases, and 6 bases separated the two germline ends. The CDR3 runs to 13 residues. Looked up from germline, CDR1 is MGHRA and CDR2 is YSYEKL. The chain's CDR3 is CASSQVGSGELFF. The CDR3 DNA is TGCGCCAGCAGCCAAGTTGGGTCCGGGGAGCTGTTTTTT.

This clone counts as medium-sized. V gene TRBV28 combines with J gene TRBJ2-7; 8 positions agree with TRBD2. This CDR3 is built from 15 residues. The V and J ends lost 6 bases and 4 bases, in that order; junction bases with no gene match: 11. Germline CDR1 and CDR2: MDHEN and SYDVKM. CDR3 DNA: TGTGCCAGCAGAAAAACTAGCGGCCGGGAGTACGAGCAGTACTTC. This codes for CASRKTSGREYEQYF. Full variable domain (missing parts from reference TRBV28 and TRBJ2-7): DVKVTQSSRYLVKRTGEKVFLECVQDMDHENMFWYRQDPGLGLRLIYFSYDVKMKEKGDIPEGYSVSREKKERFSLILESASTNQTSMYLCASRKTSGREYEQYFGPGTRLTVT.